This section outlines one T cell receptor (beta chain) sequence together with its context. Which antigen it targets is not known. No base-level quality is on record; no much larger clone is a single base apart. The data derive from a study of blood T cell repertoires in COVID-19 (TCRdb year 2020). Regarding the research as a whole: Collaborator samples came from the United States, Italy and Spain and covered acute and convalescent phases of COVID-19. Where available, HLA class I and class II types were taken from metadata supplied by the sample provider and were not determined by assay-based typing. The prospective study material was composed of cDNA or gDNA derived from T cells, B-cell-depleted T cells, or PBMCs. The dataset comprised deeply sampled blood TCRbeta repertoires from subjects exposed to, actively infected with, or recovered from COVID-19. The samples were drawn from the first 160 participants of the ongoing ImmuneRACE study and from some 1,300 subjects provided by 6 global collaborators. Nearly every sample came with metadata listing a de-identified subject ID, COVID-19 status, age in years and sex. The repertoires were released in a freely available public database intended as a resource for research on the immune response to SARS-CoV-2.

Here is what the overall study found, with its caveats: The amount of clinical and demographic metadata varied by source and participant and was provided uncurated.

In the prospective study, participants were roughly 18 to 100 years old, resided in 25 or so geographic areas of the United States, and were enrolled through a virtual design. In the prospective study, cohorts were assigned on the basis of participant-reported clinical history obtained from a screening survey and a study questionnaire. For ImmuneRACE Cohort 3, a participant was defined as recovered based on two consecutive negative NP/OP PCR tests, clearance by a healthcare professional, or resolution of symptoms. In the prospective study, whole blood, serum and a nasopharyngeal or oropharyngeal swab were collected from each participant by mobile phlebotomists. Over a 2-month period, participants in the prospective study had the option of providing additional blood draws and questionnaires. Prospective study blood samples were shipped either frozen or at room temperature before DNA extraction.

A distance of 19 bases separates the germline ends of V and J, which lose 5 bases and 0 bases respectively. Sequences SGHAT (CDR1) and FQNNGV (CDR2) are obtained from the germline V gene. Inclusive of the bounding cysteine and phenylalanine, the CDR3 is 17 residues long. Of the read, only the CDR3 DNA is kept; its 51 bases are in frame from base 1. The immunoSEQ Assay, a bias-controlled multiplex PCR, was used to amplify TCRbeta CDR3 regions from genomic DNA. In the authors' own workflow: Within the assay, amplification of reference gene primers was used to estimate how many nucleated cells each sample contained. To quantify the absolute abundance of each unique TCRbeta CDR3 rearrangement, sequence reads were collapsed and filtered. Productive Simpson clonality was computed per sample as the square root of Simpson's diversity index over productive rearrangements. TCRdb stores this immuneACCESS table with in-frame sequences only. Part of the clones is absent; in the studies checked, under half of the shortfall reflects unresolved V genes, and no reason is known for the rest. V and J calls plus clone size are reproduced from that table; the DNA served to infer D and trimming. For this sample there are approximately 200,000 clones; roughly 80% appear just once. The leading ten clones occupy over 9.5% of the sample.

This clonotype originated in a man aged 40-50 years who had recovered from COVID-19. The chain joins TRBV11-2 to TRBJ1-1; the D gene is unclear. Sequencing input: PBMCs or T cells enriched from blood (not recorded which). Here is the DNA: TGTGCCAGCAGCCTTAAGAGGACTTTTACTCTGAACACTGAAGCTTTCTTT. Its translation is CASSLKRTFTLNTEAFF. With all but the CDR3 taken from the reference TRBV11-2 and TRBJ1-1 genes, the full variable domain is: EAGVAQSPRYKIIEKRQSVAFWCNPISGHATLYWYQQILGQGPKLLIQFQNNGVVDDSQLPKDRFSAERLKGVDSTLKIQPAKLEDSAVYLCASSLKRTFTLNTEAFFGQGTRLTVV.